This T cell receptor beta chain was recovered during a study of control samples from healthy donors and cancer patients. Libraries were prepared by immunoSEQ multiplex PCR; TCRdb keeps only in-frame clonotypes and omits some of them. The data hold about 130,000 clones, with approximately 92% observed a single time. This clonotype originated in a man older than 75 with head and neck cancer. Specimen: PBMCs.

In DNA, the CDR3 is TGCGCCAGCAGCTGGAGGGCGACAGGGGGCCTCAGAGAGACCCAGTACTTC. Translating gives CASSWRATGGLRETQYF. This chain uses TRBV5-1 with TRBJ2-5; TRBD1 aligns across 10 bases. This CDR3 comprises 17 residues. Per germline, CDR1 SGHRS and CDR2 YFSETQ. J gave up 4 bases and V 3 bases, and 12 bases lay outside the gene matches.